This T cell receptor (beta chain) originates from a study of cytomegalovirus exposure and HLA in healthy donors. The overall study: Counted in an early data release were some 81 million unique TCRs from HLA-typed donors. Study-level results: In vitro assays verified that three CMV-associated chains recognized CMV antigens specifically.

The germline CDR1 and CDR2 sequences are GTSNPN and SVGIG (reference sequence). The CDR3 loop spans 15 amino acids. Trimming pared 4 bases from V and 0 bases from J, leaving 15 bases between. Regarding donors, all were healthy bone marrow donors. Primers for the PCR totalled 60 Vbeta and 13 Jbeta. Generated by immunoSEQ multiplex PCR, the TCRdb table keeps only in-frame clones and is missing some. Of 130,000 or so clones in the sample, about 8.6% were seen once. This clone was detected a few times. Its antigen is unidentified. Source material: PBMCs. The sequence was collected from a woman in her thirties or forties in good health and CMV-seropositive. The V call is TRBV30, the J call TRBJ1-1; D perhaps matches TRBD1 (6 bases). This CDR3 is CAWNSGGPLNTEAFF. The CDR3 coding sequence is TGTGCCTGGAATTCGGGGGGGCCCCTGAACACTGAAGCTTTCTTT.